The 22 T cell receptor beta chains listed next were all sequenced from one sample in a study of blood T cell repertoires in COVID-19. Clones were read by immunoSEQ multiplex PCR, and TCRdb kept only the in-frame ones, dropping some. The table lists approximately 360,000 clones, around 90% of them singletons. Sequencing input: peripheral blood. The receptors derive from a man aged 35-49 years with acute or convalescent COVID-19.

The gene calls are TRBV5-5 and TRBJ1-1; D is undetermined. Trimming stripped 5 bases from V and 1 base from J, with 12 bases between. CDR1 is SGHKS, CDR2 YYEKEE, per germline (reference sequence). This CDR3 contains 14 residues. CDR3 residues: CASSLLGGNTEAFF. CDR3 DNA sequence: TGTGCCAGCAGTCTCTTGGGAGGGAACACTGAAGCTTTCTTT.

This sequence joins TRBV7-2 and TRBJ1-5; 8 bases match TRBD1. CDR1 is SGHTA and CDR2 is FQGNSA in the germline V gene. The CDR3 is made up of 14 amino acids. V shed 5 bases, J shed 3 bases, and the junction held 3 bases outside the gene matches. CDR3 amino acids: CASSRDRFNQPQHF. The CDR3 DNA is TGTGCCAGCAGCCGGGACAGGTTCAATCAGCCCCAGCATTTT. The whole variable domain, remainder taken from reference TRBV7-2 and TRBJ1-5, is GAGVSQSPSNKVTEKGKDVELRCDPISGHTALYWYRQSLGQGLEFLIYFQGNSAPDKSGLPSDRFSAERTGGSVSTLTIQRTQQEDSAVYLCASSRDRFNQPQHFGDGTRLSIL.

The rearrangement joins TRBV15 to TRBJ2-6, with D perhaps matching TRBD1 (5 bases). Trimming took off 3 bases at V and 2 bases at J, with 11 bases between the two ends. Germline loops: CDR1 LNHNV, CDR2 YYDKDF (reference sequence). The CDR3 is 16 residues long. CDR3 in DNA: TGTGCCACCAGCAGTTATCAGGGCCCTGGGGCCAACGTCCTGACTTTC. This gives the protein CATSSYQGPGANVLTF.

The CDR3 sequence: CASSQVTGVAYEQYF. The CDR3 DNA reads TGTGCCAGCAGCCAAGTAACAGGGGTAGCCTACGAGCAGTACTTC. The chain recombines TRBV3-1 (or the pseudogene TRBV3-2) with TRBJ2-7; 7 nucleotides align to TRBD1. Germline CDR1 and CDR2: LGHDT and YNNKEL (reference sequence). CDR3 length: 15 residues. V gave up 1 base and J gave up 2 bases; unmatched junction bases: 5.

In the case of this clone: Germline is not matched at one junction end, which may reflect a read error. The V gene is TRBV27, the J gene TRBJ1-2; 9 bases align to TRBD1. Germline CDR1 and CDR2: MNHEY and SMNVEV (reference sequence). The CDR3 totals 14 residues. Here the CDR3 reads CASARTGAKYGYTF. In DNA, the CDR3 is TGTGCCAGCGCTCGGACAGGGGCTAAGTATGGCTACACCTTC.

The rearrangement uses TRBV6-5 and TRBJ2-1; a weak D match, TRBD1 (8 bases). This CDR3 region has 16 residues. V gave up 0 bases and J gave up 5 bases, with 14 bases separating them. Germline V gives CDR1 MNHEY, CDR2 SVGAGI. The CDR3 nucleotides read TGTGCCAGCAGTTACTCGGTAACAGGGGGGGACAATGAGCAGTTCTTC. Residues: CASSYSVTGGDNEQFF.

The rearrangement joins TRBV24-1 to TRBJ2-2; the match to TRBD2 covers 14 bases. The CDR3 totals 18 residues. Germline values: CDR1 KGHDR, CDR2 SFDVKD. V lost 2 bases, J lost 2 bases, and 3 bases stayed unmatched. The CDR3 region is CATSDSGLAGANTGELFF. The CDR3 DNA follows: TGTGCCACCAGTGATTCGGGACTAGCGGGGGCCAACACCGGGGAGCTGTTTTTT.

The chain recombines TRBV5-1 with TRBJ2-4, with 9 bases lining up with TRBD1. V was clipped by 4 bases and J by 2 bases; unmatched bases: 7. Germline lookup yields CDR1 SGHRS and CDR2 YFSETQ. The CDR3 covers 16 residues. The chain's CDR3 is CASSQGQGSSKNIQYF. CDR3 coding DNA: TGCGCCAGCAGCCAGGGACAGGGTAGCTCCAAAAACATTCAGTACTTC.

V gene TRBV27 combines with J gene TRBJ2-3, with D possibly TRBD2 on 6 matching bases. Trimming removed 2 bases at V and 5 bases at J, with 20 bases between. The CDR3 runs to 17 residues. CDR1 and CDR2 from the germline V gene are MNHEY and SMNVEV (reference sequence). The CDR3 DNA is TGTGCCAGCAGTTTACCCCTCGGGCGGGGCTTACTAGATACGCAGTATTTT. Translated, it gives CASSLPLGRGLLDTQYF.

This clone was counted once. The chain has TRBV9 and TRBJ1-5; unclear D gene. Germline V gene lookup returns CDR1 SGDLS and CDR2 YYNGEE. The CDR3 spans 13 residues. Trimming shortened V by 4 bases and J by 9 bases, and 14 bases separated the two germline ends. The DNA of the CDR3 is TGTGCCAGCAGCTCTTCAGTATCAACGCCCCAGCATTTT. Its translation is CASSSSVSTPQHF.

This clone was found once. The chain employs TRBV4-1 and TRBJ1-4; D uncertain. Trimming pared 0 bases from V and 8 bases from J, leaving 13 bases between. Germline V CDR1 and CDR2: MGHRA, YSYEKL. The CDR3 is 15 amino acids. The CDR3 region has the DNA TGCGCCAGCAGCCAAGATCCTCAGGTTGGGGAAAAACTGTTTTTT. Residues: CASSQDPQVGEKLFF.

The chain combines TRBV7-3 with TRBJ2-7; TRBD1 matches at 9 bases. CDR1 and CDR2 from the germline V gene are SGHTA and FQGTGA. This CDR3 comprises 15 residues. The V and J ends lost 5 bases and 4 bases, in that order; junction bases with no gene match: 9. The CDR3 here is CASSIGGQGLYEQYF. CDR3 nucleotide sequence: TGTGCCAGCAGCATCGGGGGACAGGGTTTATACGAGCAGTACTTC.

This chain connects TRBV30 to TRBJ1-1; D is perhaps TRBD1 (6 bases). Between the trimmed V and J ends, which lost 2 bases and 8 bases, there was a span of 18 bases. This CDR3 has 14 residues. Germline lookup yields CDR1 GTSNPN and CDR2 SVGIG (reference sequence). The CDR3 sequence: CAWSQDRRLIEAFF. CDR3 DNA sequence: TGTGCCTGGAGTCAGGACAGAAGATTGATCGAAGCTTTCTTT.

V gene TRBV6-5 combines with J gene TRBJ2-7, with D maybe TRBD1 (5 bases). Deletions cut 5 bases from V and 10 bases from J, with 15 bases between. Per the germline V gene, CDR1 is MNHEY and CDR2 is SVGAGI. The CDR3 is 12 residues long. In DNA form, the CDR3 reads TGTGCCAGCAGTAGTATGACAGTTTCCCAGTACTTC. The encoded protein is CASSSMTVSQYF.

CDR3 DNA sequence: TGTGCCAGCCGGGACTCCAACCGGGGCACTGAAGCTTTCTTT. Translation: CASRDSNRGTEAFF. The chain uses TRBV6-5 and TRBJ1-1, with D maybe TRBD1 (5 bases). Germline-derived CDR1 and CDR2 are MNHEY and SVGAGI. The CDR3 covers 14 residues. Trimming took 8 bases from V and 4 from J, leaving 17 bases between them.

V usage is TRBV6-6 and J usage is TRBJ1-4, with D possibly TRBD1 on 6 matching bases. V lost 9 bases and J 7 bases, leaving 15 bases between the germline ends. This CDR3 region has 13 residues. Germline loops: CDR1 MNHNY, CDR2 SVGAGI (reference sequence). CDR3 in amino acids: CASGRGGSEKLFF. CDR3 sequence (DNA): TGTGCCAGTGGAAGGGGGGGGAGTGAAAAACTGTTTTTT.

The table lists this clone with a few counts. This chain joins TRBV10-3 and TRBJ1-4, with TRBD1 matching over 7 bases. The CDR3 has 16 residues. Trimming cost V 3 bases and J 8 bases; bases outside gene matches: 12. The germline gives CDR1 ENHRY, CDR2 SYGVKD. This CDR3 is CAISETPTGPEEKLFF. The CDR3 bases are TGTGCCATCAGTGAAACCCCGACAGGGCCAGAGGAAAAACTGTTTTTT.

This chain links TRBV27 with TRBJ1-3, with D hard to call. The CDR3 runs 15 residues. V gave up 6 bases and J gave up 0 bases, with 12 bases separating them. The germline V gene has CDR1 MNHEY and CDR2 SMNVEV (reference sequence). The chain's CDR3 is CASSATFRSGNTIYF. The CDR3 bases are TGTGCCAGCAGCGCCACTTTCCGCTCTGGAAACACCATATATTTT.

The chain links TRBV6-5 to TRBJ1-5; TRBD1 matches 8 bases. The trim removed 7 bases at V and 2 bases at J, leaving 7 bases unmatched. There are 15 residues in the CDR3. Germline CDR1 MNHEY, CDR2 SVGAGI. The CDR3 bases are TGTGCCAGCAATATTATGACAGGGGGCAATCAGCCCCAGCATTTT. Translation: CASNIMTGGNQPQHF.

The chain is built from TRBV13 and TRBJ1-6; 7 bases match TRBD1. The CDR3 covers 14 residues. J was trimmed by 7 bases and V by 8 bases; bases with no gene match: 8. The V gene's germline CDR1 is PRHDT and CDR2 FYEKMQ (reference sequence). CDR3 loop: CASQPGQSNSPLHF. The CDR3 DNA follows: TGTGCCAGCCAACCGGGACAGTCAAATTCACCCCTCCACTTT.

The chain links TRBV3-1 (or the pseudogene TRBV3-2) to TRBJ1-4; D unclear. Between the trimmed V and J ends, which lost 6 bases and 8 bases, there was a span of 19 bases. Germline V CDR1 and CDR2: LGHDT, YNNKEL (reference sequence). There are 15 residues in the CDR3. The CDR3 coding sequence is TGTGCCAGCAGTCCACCGGGAACGCTAGACGAAAAACTGTTTTTT. It translates to CASSPPGTLDEKLFF.

In its sample, this clone was seen many times. CDR3 region: CASSYGTANYGYTF. As DNA, the CDR3 is TGTGCCAGCAGTTACGGGACAGCCAACTATGGCTACACCTTC. This rearrangement joins TRBV6-2 or TRBV6-3 to TRBJ1-2; 7 bases are a match to TRBD1. There are 14 residues in the CDR3. V lost 2 bases, J lost 2 bases, and 2 bases stayed unmatched. The germline CDR1 and CDR2 sequences are MNHEY and SVGEGT.